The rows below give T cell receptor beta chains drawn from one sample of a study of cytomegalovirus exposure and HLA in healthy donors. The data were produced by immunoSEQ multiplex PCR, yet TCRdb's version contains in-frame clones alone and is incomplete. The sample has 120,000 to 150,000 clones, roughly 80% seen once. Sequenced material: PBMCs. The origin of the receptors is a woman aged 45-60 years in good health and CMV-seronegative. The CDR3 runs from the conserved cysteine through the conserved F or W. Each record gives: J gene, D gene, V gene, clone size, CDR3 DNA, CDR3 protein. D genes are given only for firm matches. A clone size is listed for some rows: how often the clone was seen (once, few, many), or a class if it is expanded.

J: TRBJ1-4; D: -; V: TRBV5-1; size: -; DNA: TGCGCCAGCAGCATGGACTTCGCAAATGAAAAACTGTTTTTT; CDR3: CASSMDFANEKLFF
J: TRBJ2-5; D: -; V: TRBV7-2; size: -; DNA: TGTGCCAGCAGCTTTCGGACTTCGCAAGAGACCCAGTACTTC; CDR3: CASSFRTSQETQYF
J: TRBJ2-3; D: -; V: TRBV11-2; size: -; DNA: TGTGCCAGCAGCTTGGGGGGGCAAGGAGATACGCAGTATTTT; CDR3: CASSLGGQGDTQYF
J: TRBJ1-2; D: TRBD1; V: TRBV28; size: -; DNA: TGTGCCAGCCGGGACAGCTATGGCTACACCTTC; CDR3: CASRDSYGYTF
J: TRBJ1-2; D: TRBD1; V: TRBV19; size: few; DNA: TGTGCCAGTAGTATACGACAGGGCGAGGGCTACACCTTC; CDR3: CASSIRQGEGYTF
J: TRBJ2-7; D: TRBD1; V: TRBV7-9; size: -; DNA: TGTGCCAGCAGCTCCCGTCGGGGAGTATGGGACAGGGGTTACGAGCAGTACTTC; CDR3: CASSSRRGVWDRGYEQYF
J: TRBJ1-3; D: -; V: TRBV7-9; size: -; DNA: TGTGCCAGCAGCTTTAGCGGGACAAGTCTTGGAAACACCATATATTTT; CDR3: CASSFSGTSLGNTIYF
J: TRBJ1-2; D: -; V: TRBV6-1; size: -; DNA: TGTGCCAGCAGTAGCCAAACAGACGGCTACACCTTC; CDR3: CASSSQTDGYTF
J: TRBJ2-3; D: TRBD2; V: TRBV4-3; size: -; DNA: TGCGCCAGCAGCCAAGATGGGACTAGCGGACTCACAGATACGCAGTATTTT; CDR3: CASSQDGTSGLTDTQYF
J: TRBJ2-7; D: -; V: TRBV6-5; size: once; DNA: TGTGCCAGCAGTTACACATTAGGCGGCTACGAGCAGTACTTC; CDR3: CASSYTLGGYEQYF
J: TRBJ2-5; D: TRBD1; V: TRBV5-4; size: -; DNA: TGTGCCAGCAGCCCAAGGACAGGGTTGAAGGAGACCCAGTACTTC; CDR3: CASSPRTGLKETQYF
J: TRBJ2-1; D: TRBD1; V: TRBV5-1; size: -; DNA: TGCGCCAGCAGCTTGGCAGGGGGCTTACGTGAGCAGTTCTTC; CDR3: CASSLAGGLREQFF
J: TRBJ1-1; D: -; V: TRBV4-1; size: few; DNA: TGCGCCAGCAGCCAAGGGATCAGGGACACTGAAGCTTTCTTT; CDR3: CASSQGIRDTEAFF
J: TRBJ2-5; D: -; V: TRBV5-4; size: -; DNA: TGTGCCAGCAGCCCCAGGGGGGATCAAGAGACCCAGTACTTC; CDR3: CASSPRGDQETQYF
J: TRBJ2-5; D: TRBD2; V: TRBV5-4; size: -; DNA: TGTGCCAGCAGCTTCCTCTGGGGCGGGGGGGCACAAGAGACCCAGTACTTC; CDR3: CASSFLWGGGAQETQYF
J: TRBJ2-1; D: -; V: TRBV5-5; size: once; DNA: TGTGCCAGCAACCAGGTGATTAACAATGAGCAGTTCTTC; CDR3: CASNQVINNEQFF
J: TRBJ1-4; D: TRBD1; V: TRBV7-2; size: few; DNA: TGTGCCAGCAGCTTAGTTGGGACAGGGGACGAAAAACTGTTTTTT; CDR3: CASSLVGTGDEKLFF
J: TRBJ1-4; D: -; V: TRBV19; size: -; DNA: TGTGCCAGTAGTACAGGGGTAGGAGAAAAACTGTTTTTT; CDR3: CASSTGVGEKLFF
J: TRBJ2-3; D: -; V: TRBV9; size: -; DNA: TGTGCCAGCAGCGTACAACCGCGAGGCACAGATACGCAGTATTTT; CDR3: CASSVQPRGTDTQYF
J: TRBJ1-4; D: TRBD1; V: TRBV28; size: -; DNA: TGTGCCAGCAATCTACAGGGGACTAATGAAAAACTGTTTTTT; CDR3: CASNLQGTNEKLFF
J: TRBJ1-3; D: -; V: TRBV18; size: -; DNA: TGTGCCAGCTCAGCGGACAGCCTCAGGGCTGGAAACACCATATATTTT; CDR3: CASSADSLRAGNTIYF
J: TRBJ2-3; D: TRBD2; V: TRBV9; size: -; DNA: TGTGCCAGCAGCGTATACGGGGAGGGTAGCACAGATACGCAGTATTTT; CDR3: CASSVYGEGSTDTQYF
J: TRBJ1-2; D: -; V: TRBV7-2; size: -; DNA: TGTGCCAGCAGCTTAGTAAGTGGTCAGGTCTATGGCTACACCTTC; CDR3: CASSLVSGQVYGYTF
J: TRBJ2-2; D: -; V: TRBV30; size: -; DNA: TGTGCCTGGAACCCAGGACAGAACACCGGGGAGCTGTTTTTT; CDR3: CAWNPGQNTGELFF
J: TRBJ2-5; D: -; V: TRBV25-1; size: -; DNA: TGTGCCAGCAGTGAAAGGTTTGCCTCGGGGACCCAGTACTTC; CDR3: CASSERFASGTQYF
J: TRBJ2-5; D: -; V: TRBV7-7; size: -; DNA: TGTGCTAGCAGCTTCTCAGGGGCCCAAGAGACCCAGTACTTC; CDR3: CASSFSGAQETQYF
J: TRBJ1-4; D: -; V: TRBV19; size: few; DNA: TGTGCCAGTAGTATAGGGCACAGGCGTTCGGCAACTAATGAAAAACTGTTTTTT; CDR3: CASSIGHRRSATNEKLFF
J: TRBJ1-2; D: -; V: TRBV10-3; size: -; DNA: TGTGCCATCAAAAAAGGGGGGGTTGACTATGGCTACACCTTC; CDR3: CAIKKGGVDYGYTF
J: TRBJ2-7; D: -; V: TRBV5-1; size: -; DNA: TGCGCCAGCAGCTTGGCCGGGGACACCTACGAGCAGTACTTC; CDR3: CASSLAGDTYEQYF
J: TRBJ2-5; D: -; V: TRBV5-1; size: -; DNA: TGCGCCAGCAACGGAGACTACCAAGAGACCCAGTACTTC; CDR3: CASNGDYQETQYF
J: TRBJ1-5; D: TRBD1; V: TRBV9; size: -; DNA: TGTGCCAGCAGCGAGGGACAGGGGGCGGGTCAGCCCCAGCATTTT; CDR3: CASSEGQGAGQPQHF
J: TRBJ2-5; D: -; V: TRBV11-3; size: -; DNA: TGTGCCAGCGAGACCGGGACAAGGGGAGAGACCCAGTACTTC; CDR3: CASETGTRGETQYF
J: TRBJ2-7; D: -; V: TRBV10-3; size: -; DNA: TGTGCCATCGGGTGGAGAGGGGGCTACGAGCAGTACTTC; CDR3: CAIGWRGGYEQYF
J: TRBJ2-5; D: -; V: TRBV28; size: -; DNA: TGTGCCAGCAGTCCAACAGGGAGTCAAGAGACCCAGTACTTC; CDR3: CASSPTGSQETQYF
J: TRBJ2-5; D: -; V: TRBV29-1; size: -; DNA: TGCAGCGTTGATCTCCAGATACAAGAGACCCAGTACTTC; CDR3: CSVDLQIQETQYF
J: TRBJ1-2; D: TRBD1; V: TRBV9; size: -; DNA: TGCGCCAGCAGCGTAGACTCAGACAGGGCCTATGGCTACACCTTC; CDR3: CASSVDSDRAYGYTF